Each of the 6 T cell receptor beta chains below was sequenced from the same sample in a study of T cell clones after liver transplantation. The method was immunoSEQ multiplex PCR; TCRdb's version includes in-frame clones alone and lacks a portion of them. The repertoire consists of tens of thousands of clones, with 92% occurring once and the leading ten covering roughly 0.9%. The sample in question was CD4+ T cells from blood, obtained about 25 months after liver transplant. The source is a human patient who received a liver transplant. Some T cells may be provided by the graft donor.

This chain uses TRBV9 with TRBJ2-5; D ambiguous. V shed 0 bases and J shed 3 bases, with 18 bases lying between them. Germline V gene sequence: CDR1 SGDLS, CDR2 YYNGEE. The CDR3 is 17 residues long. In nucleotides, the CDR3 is TGTGCCAGCAGCGTAGGTCCCAGACCCAATCGAGAAGAGACCCAGTACTTC. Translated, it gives CASSVGPRPNREETQYF.

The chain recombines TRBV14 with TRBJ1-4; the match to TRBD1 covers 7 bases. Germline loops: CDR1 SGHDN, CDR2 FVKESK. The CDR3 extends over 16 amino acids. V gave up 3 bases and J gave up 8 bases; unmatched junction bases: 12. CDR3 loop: CASSQVPDRFNEKLFF. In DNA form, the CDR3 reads TGTGCCAGCAGCCAGGTCCCGGACAGGTTTAACGAAAAACTGTTTTTT.

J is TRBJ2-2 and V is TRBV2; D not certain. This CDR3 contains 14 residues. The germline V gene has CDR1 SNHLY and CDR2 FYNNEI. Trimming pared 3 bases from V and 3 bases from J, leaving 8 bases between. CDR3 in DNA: TGTGCCAGCAGTGATAAGGTTTACACCGGGGAGCTGTTTTTT. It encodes CASSDKVYTGELFF.

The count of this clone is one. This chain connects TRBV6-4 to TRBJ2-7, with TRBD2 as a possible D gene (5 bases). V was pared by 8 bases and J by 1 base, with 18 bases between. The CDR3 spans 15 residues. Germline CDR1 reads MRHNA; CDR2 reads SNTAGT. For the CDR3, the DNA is TGTGCCAGCCTCAACGCGCGGGTGGTATCCTACGAGCAGTACTTC. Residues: CASLNARVVSYEQYF.

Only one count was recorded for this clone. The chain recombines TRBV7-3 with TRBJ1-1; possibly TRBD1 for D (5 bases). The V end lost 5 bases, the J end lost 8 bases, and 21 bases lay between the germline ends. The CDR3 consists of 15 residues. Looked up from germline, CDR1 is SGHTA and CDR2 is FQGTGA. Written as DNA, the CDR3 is TGTGCCAGCAGCCCTCCCGGGGCCGGGGTCAAAGAAGCTTTCTTT. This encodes CASSPPGAGVKEAFF.

The CDR3 DNA reads TGTGCCAGCAGCCGACGGGGGACTAGCGACTACAATGAGCAGTTCTTC. Translation gives CASSRRGTSDYNEQFF. V and J are TRBV7-8 and TRBJ2-1; TRBD2 matches 10 bases. Losses at the gene ends were 5 bases for V and 3 bases for J; bases not matched to a gene: 7. The CDR3 has 16 residues. Germline assignment: CDR1 SGHVS and CDR2 FQNEAQ.